A single sample gave rise to the 28 T cell receptor beta chains below, sequenced in a study of T cell responses to AZD1222 COVID-19 vaccine. Profiling relied on immunoSEQ multiplex PCR, and the TCRdb table lists in-frame clones only, not all of them. In the table there are approximately 80,000 clones, roughly 88% of which are singletons. Here the sequenced sample was peripheral blood, taken 28 days after the second AZD1222 dose. Receptors originate from an adult who received the AZD1222 COVID-19 vaccine.

This clone was seen a handful of times. CDR3 bases: TGTGCCAGCAGCGAGAGCAGGTTAACTGAAGCTTTCTTT. Encoded protein: CASSESRLTEAFF. This chain connects TRBV6-5 to TRBJ1-1, with D unclear. The CDR3 is 13 amino acids. Germline values: CDR1 MNHEY, CDR2 SVGAGI. The germline V and J ends were trimmed by 6 bases and 5 bases, with 13 bases remaining between them.

The chain joins TRBV29-1 to TRBJ1-2; TRBD1 matches 7 bases. Per germline, CDR1 SQVTM and CDR2 ANQGSEA. The junction had 7 bases not matched to a gene; V was cut back by 8 bases and J by 7 bases. The CDR3 is made up of 11 amino acids. CDR3 amino acids: CSTRQGSGYTF. The DNA for the CDR3 is TGCAGCACCAGACAGGGTAGTGGCTACACCTTC. Looking up the rest from reference TRBV29-1 and TRBJ1-2 gives the full variable domain: SAVISQKPSRDICQRGTSLTIQCQVDSQVTMMFWYRQQPGQSLTLIATANQGSEATYESGFVIDKFPISRPNLTFSTLTVSNMSPEDSSIYLCSTRQGSGYTFGSGTRLTVV.

The rearrangement links TRBV19 to TRBJ2-3; TRBD1 might be the D (9 bases). The CDR3 contains 16 residues. Between the trimmed V and J ends, which lost 5 bases and 6 bases, there was a span of 21 bases. CDR1 is LNHDA, CDR2 SQIVND, per germline (reference sequence). CDR3 sequence reads: CASSAEGQGGRDTQYF. In nucleotides, the CDR3 is TGTGCCAGTAGTGCCGAGGGACAGGGCGGGAGGGATACGCAGTATTTT.

The chain combines TRBV6-5 with TRBJ1-2; D perhaps matches TRBD1 (6 bases). The V end was cut by 5 bases, the J end by 1 base, with 14 bases between. The length of the CDR3 is 15 residues. Germline lookup yields CDR1 MNHEY and CDR2 SVGAGI. The CDR3 loop is CASSPRDTYNYGYTF. In nucleotides, the CDR3 is TGTGCCAGCAGTCCCCGGGACACCTATAACTATGGCTACACCTTC.

This clone was counted once. The J gene is TRBJ1-5, the V gene TRBV27, with unresolved D. The V and J ends lost 2 bases and 0 bases respectively, with 5 bases between them. This CDR3 comprises 14 residues. The germline V gene has CDR1 MNHEY and CDR2 SMNVEV (reference sequence). The CDR3 nucleotides read TGTGCCAGCAGTTTAACGGTTAGCAATCAGCCCCAGCATTTT. This translates into CASSLTVSNQPQHF.

V usage is TRBV6-5 and J usage is TRBJ1-1, with 7 bases that match TRBD1. The CDR3 length is 14 residues. Germline-derived CDR1 and CDR2 are MNHEY and SVGAGI. V shed 4 bases and J 1 base; nucleotides not matched to a gene: 3. The CDR3 region is CASSSWTGNTEAFF. In DNA form, the CDR3 reads TGTGCCAGCAGTTCGTGGACAGGGAACACTGAAGCTTTCTTT.

This clone was recorded a few times. V and J are TRBV11-2 and TRBJ1-3, with a tentative D call TRBD1 (5 bases). This CDR3 is built from 16 residues. In germline, CDR1 is SGHAT, CDR2 FQNNGV. With 1 base removed from V and 0 bases from J, the gap between germline ends came to 10 bases. For the CDR3, the DNA is TGTGCCAGCAGCTTAGGCGGTCAGGGCTCTGGAAACACCATATATTTT. This codes for CASSLGGQGSGNTIYF. Complete variable domain (other parts from reference TRBV11-2 and TRBJ1-3): EAGVAQSPRYKIIEKRQSVAFWCNPISGHATLYWYQQILGQGPKLLIQFQNNGVVDDSQLPKDRFSAERLKGVDSTLKIQPAKLEDSAVYLCASSLGGQGSGNTIYFGEGSWLTVV.

The chain has TRBV5-4 and TRBJ1-5; D might be TRBD1 (5 bases). This CDR3 comprises 15 residues. Trimming stripped 0 bases from V and 1 base from J, with 8 bases between. The germline V gene has CDR1 SGHNT and CDR2 YYREEE (reference sequence). As DNA, the CDR3 is TGTGCCAGCAGCTTGGTTGGGGGGAGCAATCAGCCCCAGCATTTT. It encodes CASSLVGGSNQPQHF.

This clone is a singleton in its sample. V gene TRBV9 combines with J gene TRBJ2-4; TRBD2 matches at 8 bases. The CDR3 loop spans 14 amino acids. V was clipped by 0 bases and J by 8 bases; unmatched bases: 4. Germline CDR1 is SGDLS and CDR2 is YYNGEE. The CDR3 DNA follows: TGTGCCAGCAGCGTAGCGGGGGGGCGGGACATTCAGTACTTC. It yields the protein CASSVAGGRDIQYF.

The chain uses TRBV7-8 and TRBJ1-5; unclear D gene. CDR1 SGHVS and CDR2 FQNEAQ come from the germline V gene. The CDR3 totals 16 residues. V was pared by 0 bases and J by 6 bases, with 15 bases between. This chain's CDR3 is CASSLAAGREGQPQHF. The DNA for the CDR3 is TGTGCCAGCAGCTTAGCCGCCGGTAGGGAAGGTCAGCCCCAGCATTTT.

The V and J genes are TRBV20-1 and TRBJ1-5; D not certain. The V and J ends lost 3 bases and 0 bases respectively, with 6 bases between them. There are 13 residues in the CDR3. Germline lookup yields CDR1 DFQATT and CDR2 SNEGSKA (reference sequence). The CDR3 region is CSASGYSNQPQHF. The CDR3 DNA is TGCAGTGCTAGTGGGTATAGCAATCAGCCCCAGCATTTT.

The chain uses TRBV15 and TRBJ1-5; perhaps TRBD1 as D (5 bases). Trimming removed 1 base at V and 4 bases at J, with 8 bases between. CDR1 LNHNV and CDR2 YYDKDF come from the germline V gene (reference sequence). The CDR3 is made up of 14 amino acids. In DNA form, the CDR3 reads TGTGCCACCAGCAGAGCGGGGGAGAATCAGCCCCAGCATTTT. Amino acids: CATSRAGENQPQHF. The whole variable domain, filled in from reference TRBV15 and TRBJ1-5, reads DAMVIQNPRYQVTQFGKPVTLSCSQTLNHNVMYWYQQKSSQAPKLLFHYYDKDFNNEADTPDNFQSRRPNTSFCFLDIRSPGLGDTAMYLCATSRAGENQPQHFGDGTRLSIL.

The chain is built from TRBV15 and TRBJ1-5, with TRBD1 matching over 7 bases. V dropped 0 bases and J dropped 2; count of bases not matched to a gene: 1. The CDR3 extends over 15 amino acids. The germline gives CDR1 LNHNV, CDR2 YYDKDF (reference sequence). CDR3 DNA sequence: TGTGCCACCAGCAGAGAAGGGACAGGCAATCAGCCCCAGCATTTT. This gives the protein CATSREGTGNQPQHF.

The CDR3 sequence: CASSISGGGLAEAFF. Here the CDR3 DNA reads TGTGCCAGTAGTATATCTGGTGGGGGTTTGGCTGAAGCTTTCTTT. This sequence joins TRBV19 and TRBJ1-1; D is possibly TRBD1 (5 bases). V was clipped by 2 bases and J by 6 bases, with 16 bases between them. The CDR3 runs 15 residues. The V gene's germline CDR1 is LNHDA and CDR2 SQIVND (reference sequence). Using reference TRBV19 and TRBJ1-1 for the parts outside the CDR3, the full variable domain is DGGITQSPKYLFRKEGQNVTLSCEQNLNHDAMYWYRQDPGQGLRLIYYSQIVNDFQKGDIAEGYSVSREKKESFPLTVTSAQKNPTAFYLCASSISGGGLAEAFFGQGTRLTVV.

The chain employs TRBV24-1 and TRBJ2-1; tentatively, D is TRBD1 or TRBD2 (5 bases each). Germline values: CDR1 KGHDR, CDR2 SFDVKD. The CDR3 runs to 14 residues. Trimming took 6 bases from V and 4 from J, leaving 12 bases between them. CDR3: CATSTTGRYNEQFF. DNA of the CDR3: TGTGCCACCAGTACCACGGGACGGTACAATGAGCAGTTCTTC.

The chain employs TRBV11-2 and TRBJ1-4; maybe TRBD1 (5 bases). V shed 8 bases and J shed 3 bases, with 7 bases lying between them. The CDR3 sequence is 12 residues long. Germline V CDR1 and CDR2: SGHAT, FQNNGV. CDR3 loop: CASGHPNEKLFF. The DNA of the CDR3 is TGTGCCAGCGGACACCCTAATGAAAAACTGTTTTTT. The full variable domain, completed using reference TRBV11-2 and TRBJ1-4, is EAGVAQSPRYKIIEKRQSVAFWCNPISGHATLYWYQQILGQGPKLLIQFQNNGVVDDSQLPKDRFSAERLKGVDSTLKIQPAKLEDSAVYLCASGHPNEKLFFGSGTQLSVL.

J is TRBJ2-7 and V is TRBV3-1 (or the pseudogene TRBV3-2); 7 nucleotides match TRBD1. Germline V gene data show CDR1 as LGHDT and CDR2 as YNNKEL (reference sequence). The CDR3 has 12 residues. V lost 4 bases to trimming and J lost 6 bases; unmatched junction nucleotides: 3. The CDR3 coding sequence is TGTGCCAGCAGCCGTCCAGGGGGCGAGCAGTACTTC. It encodes CASSRPGGEQYF.

The rearrangement joins TRBV7-9 to TRBJ2-1, with 11 bases lining up with TRBD2. This CDR3 is built from 17 residues. Per germline, CDR1 SEHNR and CDR2 FQNEAQ (reference sequence). J lost 3 bases, V lost 0 bases, and 4 bases had no gene match. CDR3 in amino acids: CASSLARTSGGYNEQFF. CDR3 nucleotide sequence: TGTGCCAGCAGCTTAGCGCGCACTAGCGGGGGCTACAATGAGCAGTTCTTC.

The genes are TRBV15 and TRBJ2-7, with 9 bases lining up with TRBD1. Germline CDR1 is LNHNV and CDR2 is YYDKDF (reference sequence). V lost 5 bases and J lost 6; bases outside the gene matches: 11. The CDR3 is 15 amino acids. The CDR3 DNA reads TGTGCCACCAGCCCCCGCGGGGGACAGGGTGCCGAGCAGTACTTC. This gives the protein CATSPRGGQGAEQYF.

The chain recombines TRBV3-1 (or the pseudogene TRBV3-2) with TRBJ1-6; 8 bases match TRBD1. CDR3 length equals 16 residues. Trimming at V came to 2 bases and at J to 10 bases, leaving 10 bases not matched to a gene. Germline CDR1 is LGHDT and CDR2 is YNNKEL (reference sequence). This CDR3 reads CASSQRQGATSSPLHF. The CDR3 DNA is TGTGCCAGCAGCCAACGGCAGGGGGCCACCTCCTCACCCCTCCACTTT.

The chain links TRBV7-8 to TRBJ2-1; D might be TRBD1 (6 bases). The V end was cut by 1 base, the J end by 6 bases, with 10 bases between. From germline, CDR1 is SGHVS and CDR2 FQNEAQ. The length of the CDR3 is 14 residues. CDR3 coding DNA: TGTGCCAGCAGCTTAGGACAGGAATTCAATGAGCAGTTCTTC. Translation: CASSLGQEFNEQFF. The entire variable domain, with the rest obtained from reference TRBV7-8 and TRBJ2-1, is as follows: GAGVSQSPRYKVAKRGQDVALRCDPISGHVSLFWYQQALGQGPEFLTYFQNEAQLDKSGLPSDRFFAERPEGSVSTLKIQRTQQEDSAVYLCASSLGQEFNEQFFGPGTRLTVL.

This clone has a handful of counts. The V call is TRBV15, the J call TRBJ1-6, with a possible D match to TRBD1 (6 bases). Germline assignment: CDR1 LNHNV and CDR2 YYDKDF (reference sequence). The CDR3 loop spans 16 amino acids. Trimming removed 1 base from V and 0 bases from J, with 7 bases in between. CDR3 nucleotide sequence: TGTGCCACCAGCAGAGGGGACAACTCCTATAATTCACCCCTCCACTTT. It yields the protein CATSRGDNSYNSPLHF.

This clone was observed once. This sequence joins TRBV5-1 and TRBJ2-7; tentatively, D is TRBD1 (6 bases). Trimming stripped 4 bases from V and 0 bases from J, with 8 bases between. This CDR3 is built from 13 residues. The germline gives CDR1 SGHRS, CDR2 YFSETQ. This CDR3 reads CASSRDNSYEQYF. The CDR3, as DNA: TGCGCCAGCAGCCGGGACAACTCCTACGAGCAGTACTTC.

The chain's CDR3 is CASSGRQAKGTQYF. The CDR3 DNA follows: TGTGCCAGCAGCGGGCGACAGGCCAAGGGGACCCAGTACTTC. The chain has TRBV6-5 and TRBJ2-5; D may be TRBD1 (6 bases). Germline CDR1 reads MNHEY; CDR2 reads SVGAGI. The V end lost 6 bases, the J end lost 7 bases, and 18 bases lay between the germline ends. The CDR3 covers 14 residues.

The chain has TRBV7-6 and TRBJ2-2; 10 bases fit TRBD2. CDR3 length: 17 amino acids. Germline loops: CDR1 SGHVS, CDR2 FNYEAQ. J lost 3 bases, V lost 4 bases, and 8 bases had no gene match. The CDR3 loop reads CASSSIAGGWDTGELFF. The CDR3 DNA follows: TGTGCCAGCAGCTCAATAGCGGGGGGCTGGGACACCGGGGAGCTGTTTTTT.

This clone was found a few times. The J gene is TRBJ1-5, the V gene TRBV19; D is unclear. The CDR3 has 14 amino acids. V was clipped by 6 bases and J by 0 bases, with 9 bases between them. Germline assignment: CDR1 LNHDA and CDR2 SQIVND (reference sequence). Written as DNA, the CDR3 is TGTGCCAGTAGCCACCCCAGTAGCAATCAGCCCCAGCATTTT. This gives the protein CASSHPSSNQPQHF. The entire variable domain, with the rest obtained from reference TRBV19 and TRBJ1-5, is as follows: DGGITQSPKYLFRKEGQNVTLSCEQNLNHDAMYWYRQDPGQGLRLIYYSQIVNDFQKGDIAEGYSVSREKKESFPLTVTSAQKNPTAFYLCASSHPSSNQPQHFGDGTRLSIL.

The rearrangement links TRBV19 to TRBJ2-1; the D gene is possibly TRBD2 (6 bases). The germline V and J ends were trimmed by 9 bases and 9 bases, with 39 bases remaining between them. This CDR3 spans 20 amino acids. Germline CDR1 is LNHDA and CDR2 is SQIVND (reference sequence). CDR3 coding DNA: TGTGCCAGCAACCCTACCAGGGTAGGGGATTCGCTGTGGGACGGGGGTGAGCAGTTCTTC. This codes for CASNPTRVGDSLWDGGEQFF.

The DNA for the CDR3 is TGTGCCAGCAGCTTAGCTAGCTACAATGAGCAGTTCTTC. This sequence encodes CASSLASYNEQFF. The chain combines TRBV7-9 with TRBJ2-1; D gene uncertain. From germline, CDR1 is SEHNR and CDR2 FQNEAQ (reference sequence). The CDR3 is 13 residues long. V was pared by 0 bases and J by 3 bases, with 3 bases between.